These 17 T cell receptor beta chains were sequenced from one sample in a study of shared clonotypes between healthy human individuals. Some clones are missing from TCRdb's copy, which holds only in-frame ones; the method was immunoSEQ multiplex PCR. The sample has over a million clones, nearly 99% seen once. Sequencing was performed on naive CD4+ T cells sorted from blood. Noted subset: CD45RA+ positively selected. The receptors here all came from a man aged 25 to 40 in good health.

The CDR3, as DNA: TGTGCCAGCAGTCCCGGACAGGGAGGTACCGGGGAGCTGTTTTTT. The encoded protein is CASSPGQGGTGELFF. This chain joins TRBV6-6 and TRBJ2-2, with 8 positions matching TRBD1. The CDR3 is 15 amino acids. V lost 5 bases, J lost 5 bases, and 7 bases stayed unmatched. The germline V gene encodes CDR1 MNHNY and CDR2 SVGAGI (reference sequence).

The V and J genes are TRBV2 and TRBJ2-1; the D gene is possibly TRBD2 (5 bases). The V and J ends lost 4 bases and 0 bases respectively, with 10 bases between them. CDR1 is SNHLY and CDR2 is FYNNEI in the germline V gene. CDR3 length equals 15 residues. The CDR3 coding sequence is TGTGCCAGCAGTGGCATGGGGAGCTCCTACAATGAGCAGTTCTTC. Encoded protein: CASSGMGSSYNEQFF.

This clone came up once. V usage is TRBV11-2 and J usage is TRBJ2-1, with D maybe TRBD2 (5 bases). Germline loops: CDR1 SGHAT, CDR2 FQNNGV. This CDR3 is built from 14 residues. Trimming left V 0 bases short and J 8 bases short, with 11 bases between. CDR3 in amino acids: CASSLEQRVYEQFF. CDR3 coding DNA: TGTGCCAGCAGCTTAGAGCAGAGGGTCTATGAGCAGTTCTTC. Full variable domain (remainder filled in from reference TRBV11-2 and TRBJ2-1): EAGVAQSPRYKIIEKRQSVAFWCNPISGHATLYWYQQILGQGPKLLIQFQNNGVVDDSQLPKDRFSAERLKGVDSTLKIQPAKLEDSAVYLCASSLEQRVYEQFFGPGTRLTVL.

This chain connects TRBV6-1 to TRBJ1-2; D is unclear. From germline, CDR1 is MNHNS and CDR2 SASEGT. The CDR3 spans 14 residues. Trimming pared 1 base from V and 7 bases from J, leaving 13 bases between. The CDR3: CASSEVFKVAGYTF. CDR3 coding DNA: TGTGCCAGCAGTGAAGTGTTTAAGGTCGCTGGCTACACCTTC.

Remarks on this clone: Distinct nucleotide sequences in the sample also encode this CDR3. The chain recombines TRBV5-1 with TRBJ2-5; 7 bases agree with TRBD2. This CDR3 is built from 15 residues. Germline V gene lookup returns CDR1 SGHRS and CDR2 YFSETQ. V lost 1 base and J lost 4; bases outside the gene matches: 7. The CDR3 spells CASSLLAGVRETQYF. As DNA, the CDR3 is TGCGCCAGCAGCTTGCTGGCGGGAGTGAGAGAGACCCAGTACTTC.

This chain links TRBV28 with TRBJ2-1; no clear D gene. Germline V lookup: CDR1 MDHEN, CDR2 SYDVKM. Trimming removed 3 bases from V and 10 bases from J, with 7 bases in between. The CDR3 runs 11 residues. The CDR3 reads CASSLLKEQFF. The CDR3 DNA follows: TGTGCCAGCAGTTTGCTAAAGGAGCAGTTCTTC.

This sequence joins TRBV5-1 and TRBJ1-3; possible D gene TRBD1, 5 bases. The germline CDR1 and CDR2 sequences are SGHRS and YFSETQ. The CDR3 has 16 residues. Trimming shortened V by 4 bases and J by 0 bases, and 14 bases separated the two germline ends. Written as DNA, the CDR3 is TGCGCCAGCAGCCCCGGGACCACTAACTCTGGAAACACCATATATTTT. Residues: CASSPGTTNSGNTIYF.

The CDR3 bases are TGTGCCAGCAGCGTAGAAGTCTGGACTAGCGGGAACCTCAATGAGCAGTTCTTC. Its protein is CASSVEVWTSGNLNEQFF. The gene calls are TRBV9 and TRBJ2-1, with 12 bases fitting TRBD2. CDR3 length: 18 residues. J was trimmed by 6 bases and V by 0 bases; bases with no gene match: 10. Germline assignment: CDR1 SGDLS and CDR2 YYNGEE. Based on the CDR3 plus reference TRBV9 and TRBJ2-1, the full variable domain is DSGVTQTPKHLITATGQRVTLRCSPRSGDLSVYWYQQSLDQGLQFLIQYYNGEERAKGNILERFSAQQFPDLHSELNLSSLELGDSALYFCASSVEVWTSGNLNEQFFGPGTRLTVL.

The chain couples TRBV9 to TRBJ1-1, with 7 bases that match TRBD1. The length of the CDR3 is 13 residues. Germline V gives CDR1 SGDLS, CDR2 YYNGEE. Trimming took 4 bases from V and 9 from J; bases not matched to a gene: 9. DNA for the CDR3: TGTGCCAGCAGCCTGGGGGACAGAGACAAAGCTTTCTTT. Its translation: CASSLGDRDKAFF.

The chain links TRBV6-1 to TRBJ1-2; TRBD1 is a possible D gene (6 bases). V was trimmed by 4 bases and J by 8 bases, leaving 11 bases between them. CDR1 MNHNS and CDR2 SASEGT come from the germline V gene. CDR3 length equals 12 residues. Here the CDR3 DNA reads TGTGCCAGCAGTGGGAACAGGGCCGGCTACACCTTC. Encoded protein: CASSGNRAGYTF.

This chain connects TRBV10-3 to TRBJ1-2; D not certain. Germline CDR1 and CDR2: ENHRY and SYGVKD. This CDR3 region has 14 residues. V lost 0 bases to trimming and J lost 4 bases, with 9 bases between them. The CDR3 region has the DNA TGTGCCATCAGTGAGTCGTCACGGATCTATGGCTACACCTTC. Amino acid sequence: CAISESSRIYGYTF.

With regard to this clone: The junction differs from germline at one of its ends, possibly a read error. The chain employs TRBV6-1 and TRBJ2-7; possible D gene TRBD2, 6 bases. Germline CDR1 is MNHNS and CDR2 is SASEGT. This CDR3 is 15 amino acids long. The CDR3 here is CASSEARGPLGPRVF. The CDR3 DNA follows: TGTGCCAGCAGTGAAGCGCGGGGACCCCTTGGGCCCCGCGTCTTC.

The V and J genes are TRBV15 and TRBJ1-2, with 8 nucleotides matching TRBD1. CDR3 size: 16 residues. The ends lost 0 bases at V and 5 bases at J; junction bases unmatched: 8. Germline loops: CDR1 LNHNV, CDR2 YYDKDF (reference sequence). CDR3 sequence reads: CATSRDPSTGDYGYTF. The CDR3 nucleotides are TGTGCCACCAGCAGAGATCCGTCGACAGGGGATTATGGCTACACCTTC.

The chain carries TRBV18 and TRBJ1-1; D is uncertain. V was clipped by 5 bases and J by 4 bases, with 17 bases between them. The CDR3 spans 15 residues. The V gene's germline CDR1 is KGHSH and CDR2 LQKENI. As DNA, the CDR3 is TGTGCCAGCTCATCCCCCGGGAGGGAGAGCACTGAAGCTTTCTTT. Residues: CASSSPGRESTEAFF.

The rearrangement joins TRBV28 to TRBJ2-2, with 7 bases lining up with TRBD1. This CDR3 has 17 residues. Germline V CDR1 and CDR2: MDHEN, SYDVKM. J lost 4 bases, V lost 1 base, and 9 bases had no gene match. The CDR3 DNA reads as TGTGCCAGCAGTTTATTACCACCGGGACAGATCACCGGGGAGCTGTTTTTT. Its protein product is CASSLLPPGQITGELFF.

This clone was recorded once. The genes are TRBV14 and TRBJ2-1; D might be TRBD2 (7 bases). V lost 3 bases and J 4 bases, leaving 16 bases between the germline ends. Germline CDR1 is SGHDN and CDR2 is FVKESK. The CDR3 has 16 residues. This CDR3 is CASSHRGAGKYNEQFF. The CDR3 bases are TGTGCCAGCAGCCACCGGGGGGCAGGGAAGTACAATGAGCAGTTCTTC.

The V gene is TRBV4-3, the J gene TRBJ2-7, with D uncertain. Between the trimmed V and J ends, which lost 3 bases and 3 bases, there was a span of 12 bases. The CDR3 extends over 14 amino acids. CDR1 LGHNA and CDR2 YSLEER come from the germline V gene. The CDR3 reads CASSQAGSRYEQYF. The CDR3 DNA is TGCGCCAGCAGCCAGGCCGGGTCCCGCTACGAGCAGTACTTC.